These 26 T cell receptor beta chains share one sample of origin, sequenced in a study of response to subunit inactivated influenza vaccine. One entry per CDR3 protein, called by TCRdb with MiXCR from the RT-PCR reads. The repertoire includes 750,000 to 850,000 distinct CDR3 sequences, less than 20% of them detected once, and 9.5% to 13% sits in the top ten. The starting material was PBMCs from blood, obtained about 5 days after vaccination. The receptors derive from a middle-aged man who received an inactivated influenza vaccine.

This clonotype was seen only a few times. The genes are TRBV10-3 and TRBJ1-3, with a weak D call TRBD1 (6 bases). CDR1 is ENHRY, CDR2 SYGVKD, per germline. The CDR3 runs 14 residues. V lost 5 bases and J 0 bases, leaving 8 bases between the germline ends. The CDR3 spells CAISKQGSGNTIYF. The CDR3 nucleotides read TGTGCCATCAGTAAACAGGGCTCTGGAAACACCATATATTTT.

The rearrangement links TRBV25-1 to TRBJ2-7; 14 bases match TRBD2. The CDR3 is made up of 16 amino acids. Looked up from germline, CDR1 is MGHDK and CDR2 is SYGVNS. The V gene end was trimmed by 5 bases and the J gene end by 5 bases; junction bases not matched to a gene: 8. CDR3 residues: CASSSPTSGRANEQYF. The CDR3 DNA follows: TGTGCCAGCAGTTCCCCGACTAGCGGGAGGGCGAACGAGCAGTACTTC.

The V call is TRBV9, the J call TRBJ2-1; 7 nucleotides agree with TRBD2. V trimming: 2 bases; J trimming: 6 bases; junction bases outside the gene matches: 8. This CDR3 has 15 amino acids. Germline CDR1 SGDLS, CDR2 YYNGEE. The CDR3 region has the DNA TGTGCCAGCAGCGTTATCGGCCGGGGGGTCAATGAGCAGTTCTTC. It yields the protein CASSVIGRGVNEQFF.

The V and J genes are TRBV12-3 or TRBV12-4 and TRBJ1-5; D is perhaps TRBD1 (5 bases). This CDR3 has 16 amino acids. Trimming took off 5 bases at V and 0 bases at J, with 14 bases between the two ends. This chain's CDR3 is CASSRTGGNSNQPQHF. The CDR3, as DNA: TGTGCCAGCAGTCGGACGGGGGGAAATAGCAATCAGCCCCAGCATTTT.

V and J are TRBV7-2 and TRBJ2-4; D might be TRBD1 (5 bases). Trimming took 5 bases from V and 6 from J, leaving 14 bases between them. CDR1 and CDR2 (germline): SGHTA, FQGNSA. The CDR3 is 14 residues long. CDR3 loop: CASSQTVFGNIQYF. The CDR3 DNA follows: TGTGCCAGCAGCCAGACAGTTTTCGGAAACATTCAGTACTTC.

J is TRBJ2-1 and V is TRBV6-1, with D maybe TRBD1 (7 bases). The length of the CDR3 is 15 residues. Germline values: CDR1 MNHNS, CDR2 SASEGT. The V gene lost 8 bases and the J gene lost 9 bases, with 23 bases spanning the gap. The CDR3 nucleotides read TGTGCCAGCGTAGCAGGGGGTCGGGGGTTCTCTGAGCAGTTCTTC. This sequence encodes CASVAGGRGFSEQFF.

This clonotype appeared a few times. This chain connects TRBV7-2 to TRBJ2-1; 8 bases match TRBD2. The CDR3 runs 16 residues. CDR1 and CDR2 from the germline V gene are SGHTA and FQGNSA. The junction had 10 bases not matched to a gene; V was cut back by 1 base and J by 8 bases. CDR3 in DNA: TGTGCCAGCAGCTTAGAAGCAAGCGGGAGACCCCATGAGCAGTTCTTC. This codes for CASSLEASGRPHEQFF. The entire variable domain, with the rest obtained from reference TRBV7-2 and TRBJ2-1, is as follows: GAGVSQSPSNKVTEKGKDVELRCDPISGHTALYWYRQSLGQGLEFLIYFQGNSAPDKSGLPSDRFSAERTGGSVSTLTIQRTQQEDSAVYLCASSLEASGRPHEQFFGPGTRLTVL.

The chain recombines TRBV12-3 or TRBV12-4 with TRBJ2-3; 10 nucleotides line up with TRBD2. CDR3 length: 15 amino acids. V lost 2 bases and J lost 5; bases outside the gene matches: 4. The CDR3 region is CASSLWLAGVDTQYF. In DNA, the CDR3 is TGTGCCAGCAGTTTATGGCTAGCGGGAGTAGATACGCAGTATTTT.

CDR3 nucleotides: TGCAGTGCTAGAGATCGGGGGGTCACGCAGCCCCAGCATTTT. Its translation is CSARDRGVTQPQHF. J is TRBJ1-5 and V is TRBV20-1, with a possible D match to TRBD1 (5 bases). Germline assignment: CDR1 DFQATT and CDR2 SNEGSKA (reference sequence). V was clipped by 0 bases and J by 7 bases, with 13 bases between them. CDR3 length: 14 amino acids.

This clonotype was counted at least ten times. This chain links TRBV12-3 or TRBV12-4 with TRBJ2-2; D is ambiguous. The germline V and J ends were trimmed by 5 bases and 1 base, with 11 bases remaining between them. The CDR3 covers 15 residues. DNA of the CDR3: TGTGCCAGCAGTAGGCGGACGGAGAACACCGGGGAGCTGTTTTTT. The encoded protein is CASSRRTENTGELFF.

This chain connects TRBV7-2 to TRBJ2-4; D is ambiguous. Per germline, CDR1 SGHTA and CDR2 FQGNSA. Trimming left V 4 bases short and J 0 bases short, with 16 bases between. This CDR3 contains 17 residues. DNA of the CDR3: TGTGCCAGCAGCTCGAAACCCCTAATTTTAGCCAAAAACATTCAGTACTTC. Translated: CASSSKPLILAKNIQYF. Combining the CDR3 with reference TRBV7-2 and TRBJ2-4 gives the whole variable domain GAGVSQSPSNKVTEKGKDVELRCDPISGHTALYWYRQSLGQGLEFLIYFQGNSAPDKSGLPSDRFSAERTGGSVSTLTIQRTQQEDSAVYLCASSSKPLILAKNIQYFGAGTRLSVL.

V is TRBV12-3 or TRBV12-4 and J is TRBJ2-1, with TRBD2 identical over 7 bases. Unmatched junction bases numbered 17, after V lost 7 bases and J lost 8 bases. The CDR3 extends over 16 amino acids. In DNA, the CDR3 is TGTGCCAGCAAACCTCCCCGTAGCGGGCCCTGGGATGAGCAGTTCTTC. Translating gives CASKPPRSGPWDEQFF.

This clonotype was counted only a few times. This chain links TRBV4-2 with TRBJ1-6; TRBD1 matches 7 bases. J gave up 6 bases and V 0 bases, and 5 bases lay outside the gene matches. The V gene's germline CDR1 is LGHNA and CDR2 YNFKEQ. CDR3 size: 16 residues. CDR3 residues: CASSQEEGDSNSPLHF. Here the CDR3 DNA reads TGTGCCAGCAGCCAAGAAGAAGGGGACAGTAATTCACCCCTCCACTTT.

The V and J genes are TRBV5-1 and TRBJ2-2, with D uncertain. Germline CDR1 reads SGHRS; CDR2 reads YFSETQ. The germline V and J ends were trimmed by 5 bases and 7 bases, with 12 bases remaining between them. This CDR3 spans 13 amino acids. The CDR3 bases are TGCGCCAGCAGTGACCGCGTGCACGGGGAGCTGTTTTTT. Its translation is CASSDRVHGELFF.

CDR3 residues: CASSYAGQRNSPLHF. CDR3 coding DNA: TGTGCCAGCAGTTACGCGGGACAGCGGAATTCACCCCTCCACTTT. This sequence joins TRBV6-5 and TRBJ1-6, with 7 bases fitting TRBD1. The length of the CDR3 is 15 residues. V shed 2 bases, J shed 7 bases, and the junction held 5 bases outside the gene matches. From germline, CDR1 is MNHEY and CDR2 SVGAGI.

This clonotype was seen a few times. This chain links TRBV7-6 with TRBJ1-5; D is ambiguous. Germline values: CDR1 SGHVS, CDR2 FNYEAQ. The CDR3 runs to 15 residues. V was clipped by 5 bases and J by 0 bases, with 11 bases between them. CDR3 sequence reads: CASSPAGFSNQPQHF. Written as DNA, the CDR3 is TGTGCCAGCAGCCCGGCGGGTTTTAGCAATCAGCCCCAGCATTTT.

As DNA, the CDR3 is TGTGCCTGGTGGGGGGGGTTCGACACTGAAGCTTTCTTT. Encoded protein: CAWWGGFDTEAFF. The chain carries TRBV30 and TRBJ1-1, with D possibly being TRBD1 (5 bases). V was trimmed by 5 bases and J by 3 bases, leaving 13 bases between them. Looked up from germline, CDR1 is GTSNPN and CDR2 is SVGIG (reference sequence). The CDR3 extends over 13 amino acids.

This clonotype occurred a few times. The chain uses TRBV7-2 and TRBJ2-6; 10 bases agree with TRBD2. CDR3 size: 18 residues. Germline-derived CDR1 and CDR2 are SGHTA and FQGNSA. V gave up 1 base and J gave up 3 bases; unmatched junction bases: 6. The CDR3 sequence is CASSLVRAGGLGANVLTF. The CDR3 region has the DNA TGTGCCAGCAGCTTAGTGCGAGCGGGGGGGCTTGGGGCCAACGTCCTGACTTTC.

This clonotype was seen only a few times. CDR3 DNA sequence: TGTGCCAGCAGTTTAGTTCAGAAAGCTAACTATGGCTACACCTTC. Translation gives CASSLVQKANYGYTF. V gene TRBV12-3 or TRBV12-4 combines with J gene TRBJ1-2; D is ambiguous. The germline V and J ends were trimmed by 1 base and 0 bases, with 9 bases remaining between them. This CDR3 region has 15 residues.

The chain carries TRBV18 and TRBJ2-3; D uncertain. The CDR3 extends over 16 amino acids. Germline assignment: CDR1 KGHSH and CDR2 LQKENI. Between the trimmed V and J ends, which lost 3 bases and 6 bases, there was a span of 19 bases. CDR3 sequence reads: CASSPPALAPPDTQYF. The CDR3 region has the DNA TGTGCCAGCTCACCCCCTGCATTGGCGCCCCCTGATACGCAGTATTTT.

This clonotype was seen ten or more times. CDR3 sequence reads: CASSPQLAGVNEQFF. The CDR3 region has the DNA TGTGCCAGCAGCCCCCAACTAGCGGGAGTCAATGAGCAGTTCTTC. The gene calls are TRBV12-3 or TRBV12-4 and TRBJ2-1; TRBD2 aligns across 11 bases. The CDR3 totals 15 residues. The ends lost 6 bases at V and 6 bases at J; junction bases unmatched: 7.

The sample holds a few counts of this clonotype. This chain joins TRBV4-2 and TRBJ1-2, with 8 bases identical to TRBD1. Germline V gene sequence: CDR1 LGHNA, CDR2 YNFKEQ. This CDR3 is built from 15 residues. Trimming took 0 bases from V and 4 from J; bases not matched to a gene: 4. The CDR3 DNA sequence: TGTGCCAGCAGCCAAGACTGGACAGGGATCTATGGCTACACCTTC. It codes for CASSQDWTGIYGYTF.

The chain links TRBV3-1 to TRBJ1-6; D not resolved. The ends were cut back, 6 bases at V and 5 bases at J, with 5 bases in the middle. CDR3 length equals 12 residues. Germline CDR1 LGHDT, CDR2 YNNKEL (reference sequence). This CDR3 reads CASRGNNSPLHF. The CDR3 nucleotides are TGTGCCAGCAGAGGGAATAATTCACCCCTCCACTTT.

This chain joins TRBV28 and TRBJ2-1; TRBD2 is a possible D gene (7 bases). The CDR3 is made up of 17 amino acids. V dropped 3 bases and J dropped 0 bases, with 15 bases sitting between them. CDR1 and CDR2 (germline): MDHEN, SYDVKM. CDR3 DNA: TGTGCCAGCAGTTTGGGGGGGGGGCAGAGCTCCTACAATGAGCAGTTCTTC. This codes for CASSLGGGQSSYNEQFF.

This clonotype was seen a few times. This rearrangement joins TRBV20-1 to TRBJ2-5; D perhaps matches TRBD2 (6 bases). Germline CDR1 DFQATT, CDR2 SNEGSKA (reference sequence). V lost 5 bases, J lost 1 base, and 14 bases lay in between. The CDR3 is made up of 14 amino acids. The CDR3 DNA sequence: TGCAGTGCTCCAGAGGTAGCGGCCCAAGAGACCCAGTACTTC. Encoded protein: CSAPEVAAQETQYF.

This clonotype has more than one count but fewer than ten. This chain connects TRBV12-3 or TRBV12-4 to TRBJ1-2, with TRBD1 matching over 7 bases. This CDR3 contains 12 residues. The V and J ends lost 3 bases and 9 bases, in that order; junction bases with no gene match: 4. The CDR3 loop reads CASSLDRRSYTF. The CDR3 DNA reads TGTGCCAGCAGTTTGGACAGGAGGAGCTACACCTTC.